The 13 T cell receptor beta chains presented below share a single source sample, sequenced in a study of blood T cell repertoires in COVID-19. The method was immunoSEQ multiplex PCR; TCRdb's version includes in-frame clones alone and lacks a portion of them. The sample gives almost 300,000 clones, around 87% of which show up once; 1.3% is in the top ten. Sequencing input: peripheral blood. These receptors all come from a man aged 70 or older with acute or convalescent COVID-19.

This clone has only one observation. This chain joins TRBV5-4 and TRBJ2-2; D may be TRBD1 (6 bases). The CDR3 extends over 15 amino acids. The V end was cut by 4 bases, the J end by 1 base, with 11 bases between. Germline-derived CDR1 and CDR2 are SGHNT and YYREEE (reference sequence). CDR3 DNA: TGTGCCAGCAGCCCGGGACAACTGAACACCGGGGAGCTGTTTTTT. Translated: CASSPGQLNTGELFF. The whole variable domain, filled in from reference TRBV5-4 and TRBJ2-2, reads ETGVTQSPTHLIKTRGQQVTLRCSSQSGHNTVSWYQQALGQGPQFIFQYYREEENGRGNFPPRFSGLQFPNYSSELNVNALELDDSALYLCASSPGQLNTGELFFGEGSRLTVL.

This chain connects TRBV29-1 to TRBJ2-7; 10 bases match TRBD2. The CDR3 totals 13 residues. Germline CDR1 SQVTM, CDR2 ANQGSEA. Losses at the gene ends were 6 bases for V and 3 bases for J; bases not matched to a gene: 5. The CDR3 loop is CSVPGTSVYEQYF. Here the CDR3 DNA reads TGCAGCGTCCCCGGGACTAGCGTCTACGAGCAGTACTTC.

The gene calls are TRBV4-2 and TRBJ1-2; no definite D call. Germline CDR1 and CDR2: LGHNA and YNFKEQ. The CDR3 sequence is 17 residues long. V gave up 1 base and J gave up 4 bases, with 19 bases separating them. The DNA of the CDR3 is TGTGCCAGCAGCCAAGTCGAAGGTAGTTCCGGACTCTATGGCTACACCTTC. Amino acid sequence: CASSQVEGSSGLYGYTF.

This rearrangement joins TRBV3-1 (or the pseudogene TRBV3-2) to TRBJ2-3, with 16 positions matching TRBD2. V gave up 0 bases and J gave up 11 bases; unmatched junction bases: 8. The CDR3 has 17 amino acids. Germline V CDR1 and CDR2: LGHDT, YNNKEL (reference sequence). Here the CDR3 DNA reads TGTGCCAGCAGCCAAGATCGGGGACTAGCGGGAGGGCCTGGGCAGTATTTT. Protein product: CASSQDRGLAGGPGQYF.

The rearrangement uses TRBV28 and TRBJ1-4; D is possibly TRBD1 (5 bases). The V gene's germline CDR1 is MDHEN and CDR2 SYDVKM. The V end lost 5 bases, the J end lost 3 bases, and 13 bases lay between the germline ends. This CDR3 region has 15 residues. CDR3 sequence: CASSPWGGANEKLFF. In DNA form, the CDR3 reads TGTGCCAGCAGTCCCTGGGGAGGGGCTAATGAAAAACTGTTTTTT. Based on the CDR3 plus reference TRBV28 and TRBJ1-4, the full variable domain is DVKVTQSSRYLVKRTGEKVFLECVQDMDHENMFWYRQDPGLGLRLIYFSYDVKMKEKGDIPEGYSVSREKKERFSLILESASTNQTSMYLCASSPWGGANEKLFFGSGTQLSVL.

Note on this clone: Other DNA sequences within the sample encode an identical CDR3. The chain uses TRBV18 and TRBJ2-1; D might be TRBD2 (6 bases). Germline CDR1 and CDR2: KGHSH and LQKENI. The CDR3 is made up of 16 amino acids. V lost 0 bases and J lost 1, with 10 bases in between. The CDR3 here is CASSPPGGSSYNEQFF. CDR3 in DNA: TGTGCCAGCTCACCACCGGGGGGTTCTTCCTACAATGAGCAGTTCTTC.

The chain recombines TRBV28 with TRBJ2-3; TRBD2 matches 10 bases. Trimming cost V 8 bases and J 2 bases; bases outside gene matches: 13. The CDR3 contains 17 residues. Germline V gives CDR1 MDHEN, CDR2 SYDVKM. As DNA, the CDR3 is TGTGCCAGCGGTGAGCGGGAGGGAGGGGTCAACACAGATACGCAGTATTTT. Translated: CASGEREGGVNTDTQYF.

This sequence joins TRBV4-2 and TRBJ1-1; 9 nucleotides align to TRBD1. The CDR3 is made up of 15 amino acids. V lost 3 bases to trimming and J lost 4 bases; unmatched junction nucleotides: 6. The germline CDR1 and CDR2 sequences are LGHNA and YNFKEQ. As DNA, the CDR3 is TGTGCCAGCAGCCACTGGACAGGGGAGGGCACTGAAGCTTTCTTT. Residues: CASSHWTGEGTEAFF.

This sequence joins TRBV18 and TRBJ2-2; D possibly corresponds to TRBD2 (5 bases). Germline CDR1 reads KGHSH; CDR2 reads LQKENI. Trimming cost V 4 bases and J 10 bases, with 13 bases left between them. This CDR3 is 13 amino acids long. The CDR3 region is CASSLDWTSELFF. The DNA of the CDR3 is TGTGCCAGCTCACTCGACTGGACTTCGGAGCTGTTTTTT.

The rearrangement joins TRBV6-5 to TRBJ1-5; D is uncertain. The CDR3 has 15 residues. The V end was cut by 0 bases, the J end by 7 bases, with 13 bases between. Germline V gene lookup returns CDR1 MNHEY and CDR2 SVGAGI. DNA for the CDR3: TGTGCCAGCAGTTACTCGGTTACATCAACCCAGCCCCAGCATTTT. Residues: CASSYSVTSTQPQHF.

V and J are TRBV5-1 and TRBJ2-1; D remains unclear. V was trimmed by 5 bases and J by 5 bases, leaving 17 bases between them. There are 15 residues in the CDR3. CDR1 is SGHRS and CDR2 is YFSETQ in the germline V gene. CDR3 DNA: TGCGCCAGCAGGTTGAGCAACGGTCGTCACAATGAGCAGTTCTTC. Amino acid sequence: CASRLSNGRHNEQFF.

The gene calls are TRBV24-1 and TRBJ2-3; TRBD2 agrees at 8 bases. The germline CDR1 and CDR2 sequences are KGHDR and SFDVKD. The V gene end was trimmed by 0 bases and the J gene end by 0 bases; junction bases not matched to a gene: 13. The CDR3 length is 20 residues. CDR3 bases: TGTGCCACCAGTGATTTGGGGCCTTCACTAGCGGCCCGTAGCACAGATACGCAGTATTTT. This encodes CATSDLGPSLAARSTDTQYF.

J is TRBJ1-1 and V is TRBV11-2, with D uncertain. Trimming took 2 bases from V and 5 from J, leaving 15 bases between them. The germline gives CDR1 SGHAT, CDR2 FQNNGV. The CDR3 has 15 residues. CDR3 residues: CASSLPPGLWTEAFF. For the CDR3, the DNA is TGTGCCAGCAGCTTACCGCCGGGGTTATGGACTGAAGCTTTCTTT.